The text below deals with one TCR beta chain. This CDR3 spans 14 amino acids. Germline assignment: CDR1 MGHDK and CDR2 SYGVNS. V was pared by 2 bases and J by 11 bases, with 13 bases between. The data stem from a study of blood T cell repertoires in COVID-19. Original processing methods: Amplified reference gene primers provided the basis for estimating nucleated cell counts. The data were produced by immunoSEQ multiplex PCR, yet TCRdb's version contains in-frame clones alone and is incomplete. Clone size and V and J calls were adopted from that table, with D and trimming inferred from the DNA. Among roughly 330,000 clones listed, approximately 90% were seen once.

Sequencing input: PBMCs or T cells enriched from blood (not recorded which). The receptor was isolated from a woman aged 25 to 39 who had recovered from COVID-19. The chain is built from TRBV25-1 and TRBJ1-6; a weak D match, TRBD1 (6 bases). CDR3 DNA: TGTGCCAGCAGTGAAGACAGGAAAATTGCACCCCTCCACTTT. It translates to CASSEDRKIAPLHF.